The 21 T cell receptor beta chains below were found in one sample sequenced in a study of vaccination effects on CD4 cells after COVID-19. The method was immunoSEQ multiplex PCR; TCRdb's version includes in-frame clones alone and lacks a portion of them. The table includes roughly 56,000 clones, roughly 72% detected once. Their antigen targets remain unknown. Antigen-specific CD4+ T cell clonotypes were called by their expansion after viral peptide-pool culture in ViraFEST. Subsequent to 10 days of culture, CD4+ T cells were isolated. Each participant was given two doses of one vaccine (BNT162b2 or mRNA-1273). The sample in question was CD4+ T cells from PBMCs cultured with HCoV-229E spike peptides, obtained after COVID-19 vaccination. The receptors shown here come from a human donor who received a COVID-19 vaccine.

This chain connects TRBV18 to TRBJ2-6; D possibly matches TRBD1 or TRBD2 (5 bases each). The germline gives CDR1 KGHSH, CDR2 LQKENI. Trimming took 1 base from V and 2 from J, leaving 15 bases between them. This CDR3 comprises 18 residues. CDR3: CASSPRGIGLAGANVLTF. The CDR3 coding sequence is TGTGCCAGCTCACCACGGGGGATCGGTCTGGCTGGGGCCAACGTCCTGACTTTC.

This clone occurred a few times. This sequence joins TRBV9 and TRBJ2-3; 12 nucleotides agree with TRBD2. There are 18 residues in the CDR3. The J segment lost 1 base and the V segment lost 0 bases, leaving 6 bases of the junction unmatched. Germline assignment: CDR1 SGDLS and CDR2 YYNGEE. CDR3 sequence (DNA): TGTGCCAGCAGCGTAGTACCTAGCGGGGGGGTGGGCACAGATACGCAGTATTTT. This encodes CASSVVPSGGVGTDTQYF.

V is TRBV5-1 and J is TRBJ1-1; D call uncertain. The germline gives CDR1 SGHRS, CDR2 YFSETQ. This CDR3 contains 15 residues. The ends were cut back, 2 bases at V and 7 bases at J, with 18 bases in the middle. CDR3 coding DNA: TGCGCCAGCAGCTTTCTTCCGGGCGGGATAGGTGAAGCTTTCTTT. Protein product: CASSFLPGGIGEAFF.

This chain joins TRBV1 and TRBJ2-3; the DNA was not used to check the table's D call, TRBD2. TRBV1 corresponds to a pseudogene. The CDR3 is made up of 19 amino acids. In DNA form, the CDR3 reads TGCACCAGCAGCAAAAGAGTCACTAGCGGGGAGGTTCGAACAGATACGCAGTATTTT. Translating it yields CTSSKRVTSGEVRTDTQYF.

V gene TRBV5-1 combines with J gene TRBJ1-2, with 9 positions matching TRBD1. This CDR3 comprises 13 residues. The germline V gene encodes CDR1 SGHRS and CDR2 YFSETQ. The V gene end was trimmed by 4 bases and the J gene end by 8 bases; junction bases not matched to a gene: 6. CDR3 coding DNA: TGCGCCAGCAGCCAACAGGGGGCCCAGGGCTACACCTTC. Encoded protein: CASSQQGAQGYTF.

J is TRBJ2-5 and V is TRBV6-5; 8 positions agree with TRBD1. The junction had 3 bases not matched to a gene; V was cut back by 6 bases and J by 3 bases. Germline V gives CDR1 MNHEY, CDR2 SVGAGI. CDR3 length: 13 amino acids. The CDR3: CASSRGLEETQYF. The CDR3 coding sequence is TGTGCCAGCAGCAGGGGGCTGGAAGAGACCCAGTACTTC.

This clone was counted between two and nine times. Here the CDR3 reads CATEPGVGVNTEAFF. Here the CDR3 DNA reads TGTGCCACCGAGCCAGGGGTTGGCGTGAACACTGAAGCTTTCTTT. V gene TRBV6-5 combines with J gene TRBJ1-1, with TRBD1 as a possible D gene (6 bases). Trimming took off 10 bases at V and 0 bases at J, with 18 bases between the two ends. The CDR3 has 15 amino acids. Germline CDR1 is MNHEY and CDR2 is SVGAGI.

This clone has more than one count but fewer than ten. The J gene is TRBJ1-2, the V gene TRBV30; D remains ambiguous. The V gene lost 1 base and the J gene lost 1 base, with 4 bases spanning the gap. The germline V gene encodes CDR1 GTSNPN and CDR2 SVGIG (reference sequence). CDR3 length equals 12 residues. The CDR3 loop reads CAWSDNNYGYTF. CDR3 bases: TGTGCCTGGAGTGATAATAACTATGGCTACACCTTC.

The genes are TRBV7-2 and TRBJ2-5, with D possibly being TRBD2 (6 bases). CDR3 length: 14 amino acids. Trimming removed 4 bases from V and 5 bases from J, with 14 bases in between. CDR1 is SGHTA, CDR2 FQGNSA, per germline. CDR3 DNA: TGTGCCAGCAGCTCCAGGGTTGGGGGGGAGACCCAGTACTTC. It yields the protein CASSSRVGGETQYF.

This clone was observed once. The chain links TRBV6-2 or TRBV6-3 to TRBJ1-5, with D uncertain. The CDR3 runs to 14 residues. The V end was cut by 5 bases, the J end by 0 bases, with 8 bases between. Germline CDR1 and CDR2: MNHEY and SVGEGT. The CDR3 loop reads CASSRQFSNQPQHF. The DNA of the CDR3 is TGTGCCAGCAGTCGGCAGTTTAGCAATCAGCCCCAGCATTTT.

This chain links TRBV28 with TRBJ2-3; TRBD2 might be the D (6 bases). The CDR3 covers 17 residues. Germline CDR1 MDHEN, CDR2 SYDVKM. Trimming shortened V by 4 bases and J by 3 bases, and 20 bases separated the two germline ends. The CDR3 loop is CASSSASAGGETDTQYF. CDR3 sequence (DNA): TGTGCCAGCAGTTCCGCTAGCGCCGGAGGGGAGACAGATACGCAGTATTTT.

This clone was detected once. The chain combines TRBV3-1 (or the pseudogene TRBV3-2) with TRBJ2-5, with TRBD2 matching 7 bases. Germline V gene lookup returns CDR1 LGHDT and CDR2 YNNKEL (reference sequence). The J segment lost 5 bases and the V segment lost 4 bases, leaving 22 bases of the junction unmatched. The CDR3 is made up of 19 amino acids. Here the CDR3 DNA reads TGTGCCAGCAGCCCGACCTATACCAGCGGGGATGACTTGTTCGAGACCCAGTACTTC. The encoded protein is CASSPTYTSGDDLFETQYF.

V is TRBV18 and J is TRBJ1-2; no definite D call. The germline V and J ends were trimmed by 5 bases and 6 bases, with 13 bases remaining between them. The germline V gene has CDR1 KGHSH and CDR2 LQKENI. The CDR3 loop spans 13 amino acids. The chain's CDR3 is CASSSWGQDGYTF. The CDR3 nucleotides are TGTGCCAGCTCATCGTGGGGTCAGGATGGCTACACCTTC.

This clone appeared a few times. CDR3 in DNA: TGTGCCAGCAGCTTAGGAGGGAACACCGGGGAGCTGTTTTTT. This codes for CASSLGGNTGELFF. The chain couples TRBV7-3 to TRBJ2-2; a possible D gene is TRBD2 (5 bases). Germline lookup yields CDR1 SGHTA and CDR2 FQGTGA. The CDR3 has 14 residues. V was cut by 2 bases and J by 1 base, with 5 bases left in between.

The chain carries TRBV2 and TRBJ1-2; D not certain. CDR3 length: 13 residues. Trimming removed 5 bases from V and 2 bases from J, with 9 bases in between. Looked up from germline, CDR1 is SNHLY and CDR2 is FYNNEI. In DNA form, the CDR3 reads TGTGCCAGCAGTTACGGCACAAACTATGGCTACACCTTC. Encoded protein: CASSYGTNYGYTF.

This clone was counted between two and nine times. The V gene is TRBV30, the J gene TRBJ1-1; no firm D call. The length of the CDR3 is 12 residues. CDR1 is GTSNPN, CDR2 SVGIG, per germline (reference sequence). Deletions cut 0 bases from V and 12 bases from J, with 14 bases between. CDR3 coding DNA: TGTGCCTGGAGTGTACTAGGGTTGGGGTCTTTCTTT. This translates into CAWSVLGLGSFF.

V and J are TRBV24-1 and TRBJ2-5; D gene uncertain. The ends were cut back, 3 bases at V and 2 bases at J, with 12 bases in the middle. The CDR3 totals 15 residues. Germline CDR1 reads KGHDR; CDR2 reads SFDVKD. Written as DNA, the CDR3 is TGTGCCACCAGTGATCCCTCGACTCATCAAGAGACCCAGTACTTC. Encoded protein: CATSDPSTHQETQYF.

The chain joins TRBV6-5 to TRBJ1-4; 7 bases align to TRBD1. This CDR3 spans 13 amino acids. Germline loops: CDR1 MNHEY, CDR2 SVGAGI. Trimming removed 6 bases from V and 8 bases from J; junction bases left unmatched: 6. The CDR3 DNA sequence: TGTGCCAGCAGGGACAGGTATACCGAAAAACTGTTTTTT. It codes for CASRDRYTEKLFF.

The V and J genes are TRBV28 and TRBJ1-2, with TRBD1 matching over 7 bases. Germline CDR1 reads MDHEN; CDR2 reads SYDVKM. The CDR3 is 13 amino acids. Losses at the gene ends were 4 bases for V and 6 bases for J; bases not matched to a gene: 5. The CDR3 DNA reads TGTGCCAGCAGTTGGGACAGCGAAAATGGCTACACCTTC. This codes for CASSWDSENGYTF.

The V gene is TRBV6-5, the J gene TRBJ2-3; 7 bases fit TRBD1. The germline gives CDR1 MNHEY, CDR2 SVGAGI. Trimming removed 5 bases from V and 2 bases from J; junction bases left unmatched: 4. This CDR3 has 14 residues. CDR3 sequence: CASSQTGVTDTQYF. The CDR3 coding sequence is TGTGCCAGCAGTCAAACAGGGGTCACAGATACGCAGTATTTT.

Notes on this clone: An end of the junction does not agree with germline; a read error may underlie this. The rearrangement uses TRBV2 and TRBJ1-6; 10 bases map to TRBD1. CDR3 length equals 16 residues. Germline V gene lookup returns CDR1 SNHLY and CDR2 FYNNEI. The CDR3 nucleotides read TGTGCCAGCAACCCGACAGGGGGCCAATATAGTTCACCCCTCCACTTT. Its protein is CASNPTGGQYSSPLHF.